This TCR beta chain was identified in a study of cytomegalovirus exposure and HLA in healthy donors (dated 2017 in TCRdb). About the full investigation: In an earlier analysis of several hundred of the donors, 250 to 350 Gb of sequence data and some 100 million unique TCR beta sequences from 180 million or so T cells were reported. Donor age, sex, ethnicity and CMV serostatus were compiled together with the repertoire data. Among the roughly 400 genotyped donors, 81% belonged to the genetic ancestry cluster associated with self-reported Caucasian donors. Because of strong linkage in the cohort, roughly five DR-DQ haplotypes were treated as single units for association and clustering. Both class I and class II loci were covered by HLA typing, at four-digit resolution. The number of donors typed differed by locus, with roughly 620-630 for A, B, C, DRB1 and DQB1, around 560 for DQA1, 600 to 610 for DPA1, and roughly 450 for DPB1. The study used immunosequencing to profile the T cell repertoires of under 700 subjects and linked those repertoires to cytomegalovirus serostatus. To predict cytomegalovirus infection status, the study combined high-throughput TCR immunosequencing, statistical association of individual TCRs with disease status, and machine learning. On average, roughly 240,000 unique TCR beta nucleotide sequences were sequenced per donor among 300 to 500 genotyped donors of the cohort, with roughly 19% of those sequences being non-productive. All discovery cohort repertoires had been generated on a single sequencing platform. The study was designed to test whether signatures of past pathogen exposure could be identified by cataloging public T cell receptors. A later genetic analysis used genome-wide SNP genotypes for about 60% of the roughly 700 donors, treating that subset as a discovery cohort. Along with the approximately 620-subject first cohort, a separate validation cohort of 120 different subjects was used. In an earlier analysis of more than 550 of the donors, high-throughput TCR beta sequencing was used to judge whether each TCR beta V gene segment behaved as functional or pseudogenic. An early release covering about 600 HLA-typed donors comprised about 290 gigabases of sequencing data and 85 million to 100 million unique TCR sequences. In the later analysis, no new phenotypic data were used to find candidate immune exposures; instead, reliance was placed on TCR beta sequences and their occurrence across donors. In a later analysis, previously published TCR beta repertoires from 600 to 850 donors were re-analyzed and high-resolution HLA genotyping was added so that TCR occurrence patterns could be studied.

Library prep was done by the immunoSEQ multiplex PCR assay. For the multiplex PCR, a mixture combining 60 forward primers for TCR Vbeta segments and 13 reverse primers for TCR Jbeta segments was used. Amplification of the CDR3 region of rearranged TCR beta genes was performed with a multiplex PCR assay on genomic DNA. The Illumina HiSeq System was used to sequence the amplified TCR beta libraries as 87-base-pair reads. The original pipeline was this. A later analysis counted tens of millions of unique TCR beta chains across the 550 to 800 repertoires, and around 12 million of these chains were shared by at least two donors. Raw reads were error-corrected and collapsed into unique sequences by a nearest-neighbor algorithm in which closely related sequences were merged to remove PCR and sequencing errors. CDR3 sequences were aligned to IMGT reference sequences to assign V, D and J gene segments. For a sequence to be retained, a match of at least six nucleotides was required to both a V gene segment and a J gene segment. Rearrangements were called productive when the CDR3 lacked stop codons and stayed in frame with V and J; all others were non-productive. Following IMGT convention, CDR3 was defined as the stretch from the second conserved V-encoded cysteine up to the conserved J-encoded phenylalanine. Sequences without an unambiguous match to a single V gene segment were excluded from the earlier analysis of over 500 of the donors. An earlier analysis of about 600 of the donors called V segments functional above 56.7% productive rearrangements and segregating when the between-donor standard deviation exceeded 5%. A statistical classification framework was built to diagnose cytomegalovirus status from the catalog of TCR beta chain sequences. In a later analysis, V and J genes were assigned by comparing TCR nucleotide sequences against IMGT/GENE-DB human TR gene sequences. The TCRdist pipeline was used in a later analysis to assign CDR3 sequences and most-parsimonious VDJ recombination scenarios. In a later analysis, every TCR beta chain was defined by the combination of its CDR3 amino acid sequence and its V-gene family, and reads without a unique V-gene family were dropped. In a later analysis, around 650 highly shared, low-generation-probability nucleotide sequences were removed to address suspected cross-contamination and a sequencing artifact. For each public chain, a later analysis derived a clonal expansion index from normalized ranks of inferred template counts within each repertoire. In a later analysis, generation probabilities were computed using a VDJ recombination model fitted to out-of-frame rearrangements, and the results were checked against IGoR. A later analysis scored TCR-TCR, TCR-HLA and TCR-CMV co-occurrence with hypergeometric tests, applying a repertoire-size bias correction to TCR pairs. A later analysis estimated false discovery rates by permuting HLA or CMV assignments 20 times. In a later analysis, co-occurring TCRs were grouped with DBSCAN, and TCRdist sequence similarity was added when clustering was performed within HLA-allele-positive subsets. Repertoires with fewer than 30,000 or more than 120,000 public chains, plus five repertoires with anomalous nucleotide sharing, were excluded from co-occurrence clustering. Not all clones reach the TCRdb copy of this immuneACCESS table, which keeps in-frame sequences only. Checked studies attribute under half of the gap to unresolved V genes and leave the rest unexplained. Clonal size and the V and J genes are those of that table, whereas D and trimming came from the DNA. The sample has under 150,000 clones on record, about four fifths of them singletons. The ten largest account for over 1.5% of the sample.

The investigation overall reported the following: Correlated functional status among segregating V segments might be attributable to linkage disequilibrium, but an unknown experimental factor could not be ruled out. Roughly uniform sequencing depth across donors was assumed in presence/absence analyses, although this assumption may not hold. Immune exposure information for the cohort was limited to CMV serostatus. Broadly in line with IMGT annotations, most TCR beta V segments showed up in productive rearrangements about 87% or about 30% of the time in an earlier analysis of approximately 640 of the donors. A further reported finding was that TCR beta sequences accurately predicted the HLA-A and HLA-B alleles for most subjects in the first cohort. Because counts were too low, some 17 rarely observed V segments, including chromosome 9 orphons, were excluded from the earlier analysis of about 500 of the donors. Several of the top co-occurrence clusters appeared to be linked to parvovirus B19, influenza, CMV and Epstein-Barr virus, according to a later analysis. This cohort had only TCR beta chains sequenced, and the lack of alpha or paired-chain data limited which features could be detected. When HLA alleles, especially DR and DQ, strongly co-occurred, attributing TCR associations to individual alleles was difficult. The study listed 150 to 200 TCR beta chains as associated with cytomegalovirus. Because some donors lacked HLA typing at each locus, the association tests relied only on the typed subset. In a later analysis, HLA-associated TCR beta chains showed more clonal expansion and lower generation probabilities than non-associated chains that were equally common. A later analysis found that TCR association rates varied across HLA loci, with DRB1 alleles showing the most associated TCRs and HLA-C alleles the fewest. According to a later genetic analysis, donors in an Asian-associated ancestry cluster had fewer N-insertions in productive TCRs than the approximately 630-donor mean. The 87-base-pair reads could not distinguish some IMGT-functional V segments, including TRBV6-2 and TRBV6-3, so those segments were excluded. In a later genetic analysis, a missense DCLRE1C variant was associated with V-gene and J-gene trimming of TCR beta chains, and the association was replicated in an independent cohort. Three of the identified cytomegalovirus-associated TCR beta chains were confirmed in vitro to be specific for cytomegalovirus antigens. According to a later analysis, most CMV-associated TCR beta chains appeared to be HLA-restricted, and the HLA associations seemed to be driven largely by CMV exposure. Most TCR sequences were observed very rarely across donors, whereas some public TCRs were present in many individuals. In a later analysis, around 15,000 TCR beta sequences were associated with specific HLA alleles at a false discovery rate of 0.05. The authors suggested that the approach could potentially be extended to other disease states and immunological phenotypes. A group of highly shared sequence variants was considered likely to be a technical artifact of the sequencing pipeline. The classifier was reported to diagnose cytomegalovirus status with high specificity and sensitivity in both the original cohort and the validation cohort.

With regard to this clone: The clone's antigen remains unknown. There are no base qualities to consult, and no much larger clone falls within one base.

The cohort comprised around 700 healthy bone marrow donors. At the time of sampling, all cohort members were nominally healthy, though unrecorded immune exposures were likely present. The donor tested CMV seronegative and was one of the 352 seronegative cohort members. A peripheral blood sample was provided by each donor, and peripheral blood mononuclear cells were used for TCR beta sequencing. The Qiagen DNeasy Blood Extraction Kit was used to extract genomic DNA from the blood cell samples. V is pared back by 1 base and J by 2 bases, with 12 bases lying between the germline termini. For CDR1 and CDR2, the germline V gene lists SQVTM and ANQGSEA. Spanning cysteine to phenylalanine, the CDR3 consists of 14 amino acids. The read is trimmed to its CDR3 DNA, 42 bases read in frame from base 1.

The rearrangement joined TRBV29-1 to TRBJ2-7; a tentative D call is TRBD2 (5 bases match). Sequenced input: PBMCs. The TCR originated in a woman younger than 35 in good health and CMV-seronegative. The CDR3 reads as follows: CSVEAGFEPYEQYF. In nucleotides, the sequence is TGCAGCGTTGAAGCGGGATTCGAACCCTACGAGCAGTACTTC.